This T cell receptor (beta chain) was recorded in a study of T cell responses to AZD1222 COVID-19 vaccine. Broader study findings: Increased Spike-specific TCR breadth and depth were observed after two AZD1222 doses.

Details on this clone: What it binds is unknown.

Data came from immunoSEQ multiplex PCR; TCRdb stores just in-frame clones and leaves some out. Of 150,000 or so clones in the sample, 70% to 90% were seen once. This receptor was taken from an adult in good health. Sample: peripheral blood, taken on day 0 of AZD1222 vaccination.

The CDR3 loop reads CASSLGPGGSGANVLTF. For the CDR3, the DNA is TGTGCCAGTAGTCTAGGGCCGGGAGGCTCTGGGGCCAACGTCCTGACTTTC. This sequence joins TRBV19 and TRBJ2-6; 7 bases fit TRBD2. J was trimmed by 0 bases and V by 5 bases; bases with no gene match: 7. Germline loops: CDR1 LNHDA, CDR2 SQIVND (reference sequence). This CDR3 contains 17 residues. Complete variable domain (other parts from reference TRBV19 and TRBJ2-6): DGGITQSPKYLFRKEGQNVTLSCEQNLNHDAMYWYRQDPGQGLRLIYYSQIVNDFQKGDIAEGYSVSREKKESFPLTVTSAQKNPTAFYLCASSLGPGGSGANVLTFGAGSRLTVL.